These T cell receptor beta chains were read from a single sample in a study of CD8 T cells in ankylosing spondylitis. TCRdb re-called the 5' RACE reads through MiXCR, storing one row per CDR3 protein. The sample holds around 890,000 distinct CDR3 sequences; about 10% are singletons and the top ten take about 0.5%. Specimen: blood, either unsorted or a sorted T cell fraction (not recorded which). The receptors derive from a male donor with ankylosing spondylitis. Both conserved end residues are part of each CDR3. Fields, in order: J gene, clone size, D gene, V gene, CDR3 protein, CDR3 DNA. The D gene is left open where the match is weak. For some rows the clone size is stated as once, few or many, or as a class when expanded; others skip it.

TRBJ2-5 . . TRBV20-1 CSARGDLETQYF TGCAGTGCTAGAGGGGATTTGGAGACCCAGTACTTC
TRBJ1-1 . . TRBV11-1 CASSKHYTEAFF TGTGCCAGCAGCAAACATTACACTGAAGCTTTCTTT
TRBJ2-2 . TRBD2 TRBV20-1 CSARSLAGGPGELFF TGCAGTGCTAGGTCGCTAGCGGGAGGGCCCGGGGAGCTGTTTTTT
TRBJ1-5 few . TRBV10-3 CAISEGRGYQPQHF TGTGCCATCAGTGAGGGCAGGGGATATCAGCCCCAGCATTTT
TRBJ2-5 . . TRBV7-6 CASSLGRGAGTQYF TGTGCCAGCAGCTTAGGGAGGGGAGCGGGGACCCAGTACTTC
TRBJ2-5 few . TRBV6-9 CASSYLAYQETQYF TGTGCCAGCAGTTATCTCGCATACCAAGAGACCCAGTACTTC
TRBJ2-2 few . TRBV7-9 CASTPVNTGELFF TGTGCCAGCACCCCTGTGAACACCGGGGAGCTGTTTTTT
TRBJ2-5 few TRBD1 TRBV7-2 CASSRGQEETQYF TGTGCCAGCAGCCGTGGACAGGAGGAGACCCAGTACTTC
TRBJ1-5 . . TRBV7-2 CASCLFRDQPQHF TGTGCCAGCTGCTTATTCCGGGATCAGCCCCAGCATTTT
TRBJ2-3 . . TRBV29-1 CSVWGDISGKDTQYF TGCAGCGTCTGGGGGGACATAAGTGGGAAAGATACGCAGTATTTT
TRBJ2-7 . . TRBV20-1 CSAARGGYYEQYF TGCAGTGCAGCTCGCGGGGGCTACTACGAGCAGTACTTC
TRBJ1-1 . . TRBV13 CASSLPQGRGTEAFF TGTGCCAGCAGCTTGCCTCAGGGAAGGGGGACTGAAGCTTTCTTT
TRBJ2-1 few TRBD1 TRBV24-1 CATSDPRPGGDYNEQFF TGTGCCACCAGTGATCCCCGCCCAGGGGGAGACTACAATGAGCAGTTCTTC
TRBJ1-5 . . TRBV7-8 CASSPDNGQPQHF TGTGCCAGCAGCCCGGACAATGGTCAGCCCCAGCATTTT
TRBJ1-5 . TRBD1 TRBV4-2 CASSPTGWVNQPQHF TGTGCCAGCAGCCCGACAGGGTGGGTCAATCAGCCCCAGCATTTT
TRBJ1-2 . . TRBV6-6 CASSYSRDVGYTF TGTGCCAGCAGTTACTCCCGGGATGTTGGCTACACCTTC
TRBJ2-7 few . TRBV3-1 CASSQETTGRKSSYEQYF TGTGCCAGCAGCCAAGAGACGACGGGACGGAAGAGCTCCTACGAGCAGTACTTC
TRBJ1-2 . . TRBV18 CASSPRGDLATNYGYTF TGTGCCAGCTCACCACGGGGAGACCTCGCGACTAACTATGGCTACACCTTC
TRBJ2-3 many . TRBV5-6 CASSLRQFTDTQYF TGTGCCAGCAGCTTACGACAGTTCACAGATACGCAGTATTTT
TRBJ2-7 . TRBD2 TRBV12-3/TRBV12-4 CASSFRNSGSAYEQYF TGTGCCAGCAGTTTCCGGAATAGCGGGAGCGCCTACGAGCAGTACTTC
TRBJ2-5 few . TRBV4-1 CASSQLVGETQYF TGCGCCAGCAGCCAACTGGTGGGGGAGACCCAGTACTTC
TRBJ2-7 few TRBD1 TRBV6-1 CASGLDRVSTEQYF TGTGCCAGCGGGCTAGACAGGGTTTCTACCGAGCAGTACTTC
TRBJ2-7 few . TRBV29-1 CSVEVPRGQGGGEQYF TGCAGCGTTGAAGTCCCAAGAGGACAGGGAGGGGGCGAGCAGTACTTC
TRBJ2-3 many TRBD2 TRBV4-3 CASSQDRGLAGEDTQYF TGCGCCAGCAGCCAAGATAGAGGGCTAGCGGGAGAGGATACGCAGTATTTT
TRBJ1-6 . . TRBV4-3 CASSQTNNSPLHF TGCGCCAGCAGCCAGACAAATAATTCACCCCTCCACTTT
TRBJ2-7 . TRBD2 TRBV9 CASSVGNGGGYYEQYF TGTGCCAGCAGCGTGGGAAACGGGGGGGGATACTACGAGCAGTACTTC
TRBJ2-7 . . TRBV27 CASSPDRGDLREQYF TGTGCCAGCAGCCCGGACCGGGGTGACCTACGGGAGCAGTACTTC
TRBJ2-2 few TRBD1 TRBV12-3/TRBV12-4 CASRPRTGGRTGELFF TGTGCCAGCAGACCACGGACAGGGGGCAGGACCGGGGAGCTGTTTTTT
TRBJ1-6 many . TRBV5-1 CASSLHEVRGGSPLHF TGCGCCAGCAGCTTGCATGAGGTTCGGGGTGGATCACCCCTCCACTTT
TRBJ2-7 . . TRBV20-1 CSAIYRGARYEQYF TGCAGTGCCATTTACCGGGGGGCCCGATACGAGCAGTACTTC
TRBJ2-1 few . TRBV7-9 CASRSSQEEQFF TGTGCCAGCAGATCCTCTCAGGAGGAGCAGTTCTTC
TRBJ2-5 few TRBD2 TRBV28 CASSFMGREETQYF TGTGCCAGCAGTTTTATGGGGAGGGAGGAGACCCAGTACTTC
TRBJ1-3 . . TRBV12-3/TRBV12-4 CASSFGGSSTIYF TGTGCCAGCAGTTTCGGGGGTTCAAGCACCATATATTTT
TRBJ1-4 many . TRBV5-6 CASSLTGATNEKLFF TGTGCCAGCAGCTTAACGGGGGCAACTAATGAAAAACTGTTTTTT
TRBJ2-1 . . TRBV20-1 CSASPGRGSYNEQFF TGCAGTGCTAGCCCGGGCCGCGGCTCCTACAATGAGCAGTTCTTC
TRBJ2-7 . TRBD1 TRBV29-1 CSVVGGQGVYEQYF TGCAGCGTTGTGGGGGGACAGGGAGTCTACGAGCAGTACTTC